These T cell receptor beta chains were read from a single sample in a study of Graves' ophthalmopathy and Graves' hyperthyroidism. TCRdb redid the calling of the multiplex PCR reads with MiXCR, one entry per CDR3 protein. The table has approximately 380,000 distinct CDR3 sequences, approximately 21% seen once; the top ten hold around 3.1%. Source material: peripheral blood. These receptors all come from a woman under 30 with stable Graves' hyperthyroidism. The CDR3 runs from the conserved cysteine through the conserved F or W. A D gene is named only where the DNA matches it firmly. Expanded clones get a size class; other rows say once, few or many, or leave the size out.

V: TRBV24-1
length: 15
D: -
J: TRBJ1-5
size: many
DNA: TGTGCCACCAGTTCTGCCTCGGGTAGCAATCAGCCCCAGCATTTT
CDR3: CATSSASGSNQPQHF

V: TRBV6-1
length: 15
D: -
J: TRBJ1-1
size: -
DNA: TGTGCCAGCAGTCGACCTCTAAGGGAGGTCACTGAAGCTTTCTTT
CDR3: CASSRPLREVTEAFF

V: TRBV6-5
length: 13
D: -
J: TRBJ2-5
size: many
DNA: TGTGCCAGCAGTTACCGGGGCCAAGAGACCCAGTACTTC
CDR3: CASSYRGQETQYF

V: TRBV7-2
length: 12
D: -
J: TRBJ2-7
size: -
DNA: TGTGCCAGCAGGGGGGGCGACTACGAGCAGTACTTC
CDR3: CASRGGDYEQYF

V: TRBV14
length: 17
D: TRBD2
J: TRBJ2-5
size: many
DNA: TGTGCCAGCAGCTCTTGGACTAGCGGGAGGGTCCAAGAGACCCAGTACTTC
CDR3: CASSSWTSGRVQETQYF

V: TRBV6-1
length: 15
D: -
J: TRBJ1-3
size: few
DNA: TGTGCCAGCTCTAGGGGCAGCGGACGCGGAAACACCATATATTTT
CDR3: CASSRGSGRGNTIYF

V: TRBV4-1
length: 15
D: TRBD2
J: TRBJ2-7
size: few
DNA: TGCGCCAGCAGCCAGGGACTAGTAATTACCTACGAGCAGTACTTC
CDR3: CASSQGLVITYEQYF

V: TRBV12-3/TRBV12-4
length: 14
D: -
J: TRBJ1-2
size: -
DNA: TGTGCCCGCAGTTCCACCGCCGCGGGACACATGTACACCTTC
CDR3: CARSSTAAGHMYTF

V: TRBV20-1
length: 14
D: TRBD1
J: TRBJ2-7
size: many
DNA: TGCAGTGCTGGACCCCGACAGGGGGCCTACGAGCAGTACTTC
CDR3: CSAGPRQGAYEQYF

V: TRBV5-1
length: 15
D: TRBD1
J: TRBJ1-2
size: many
DNA: TGCGCCAGCAGCTTGGAGCTTACAGGGGACTATGGCTACACCTTC
CDR3: CASSLELTGDYGYTF

V: TRBV20-1
length: 12
D: TRBD1
J: TRBJ2-5
size: many
DNA: TGCAGTGCGGGGACAGGGTTGGAGACCCAGTACTTC
CDR3: CSAGTGLETQYF

V: TRBV28
length: 14
D: -
J: TRBJ2-1
size: -
DNA: TGTGCCAGCAGTTTACCTCCGGGGCTGAATGAGCAGTTCTTC
CDR3: CASSLPPGLNEQFF

V: TRBV30
length: 14
D: -
J: TRBJ1-6
size: many
DNA: TGTGCCTGGAGGACCTCAGGGGTTCGCTCACCCCTCCACTTT
CDR3: CAWRTSGVRSPLHF

V: TRBV9
length: 15
D: -
J: TRBJ2-3
size: -
DNA: TGTGCCAGCAGCGTAACGGCGGGGCACACAGATACGCAGTATTTT
CDR3: CASSVTAGHTDTQYF

V: TRBV27
length: 14
D: -
J: TRBJ2-7
size: -
DNA: TGTGCCAGCAGTTTATCCTCCTTAGCCACGGAGCAGTACTTC
CDR3: CASSLSSLATEQYF

V: TRBV6-1
length: 14
D: -
J: TRBJ2-6
size: many
DNA: TGTGCCAGCAGTGAGGCAGGTGGGGCCAACGTCCTGACTTTC
CDR3: CASSEAGGANVLTF

V: TRBV2
length: 18
D: -
J: TRBJ2-7
size: many
DNA: TGTGCCAGCAGTGATACGGGCACGGACGGAGCGTTGAAGGGTGAGCAGTACTTC
CDR3: CASSDTGTDGALKGEQYF

V: TRBV10-3
length: 16
D: TRBD2
J: TRBJ2-5
size: many
DNA: TGTGCCATCGGGGGTATGACGGGAGGCTCGAGGGAGACCCAGTACTTC
CDR3: CAIGGMTGGSRETQYF

V: TRBV11-2
length: 17
D: TRBD2
J: TRBJ2-5
size: many
DNA: TGTGCCAGCAGCTTAGATCTACTAGCGGGAGGTACAGGGACCCAGTACTTC
CDR3: CASSLDLLAGGTGTQYF

V: TRBV9
length: 15
D: -
J: TRBJ1-1
size: -
DNA: TGTGCCAGCAGCGTAGAATGGCAGGGATTCACTGAAGCTTTCTTT
CDR3: CASSVEWQGFTEAFF

V: TRBV27
length: 13
D: -
J: TRBJ1-6
size: -
DNA: TGTGCCAGCACCACGGGGGATACTTCACCCCTCCACTTT
CDR3: CASTTGDTSPLHF

V: TRBV28
length: 14
D: -
J: TRBJ1-2
size: many
DNA: TGTGCCATCAACGAACCGGGACGCTCTGTTGGCTACACCTTC
CDR3: CAINEPGRSVGYTF

V: TRBV6-2/TRBV6-3
length: 15
D: TRBD1
J: TRBJ1-2
size: few
DNA: TGTGCCAGCACCAAATACCGGGACAGCAGGCATGGCTACACCTTC
CDR3: CASTKYRDSRHGYTF

V: TRBV9
length: 14
D: -
J: TRBJ1-1
size: many
DNA: TGCGCCAGCAGCTTACAGGGAGGGGGAACTGAAGCTTTCTTT
CDR3: CASSLQGGGTEAFF

V: TRBV27
length: 15
D: -
J: TRBJ2-2
size: many
DNA: TGTGCCAGCAGTTTTCGGGGAGCGAACACCGGGGAGCTGTTTTTT
CDR3: CASSFRGANTGELFF

V: TRBV20-1
length: 16
D: -
J: TRBJ2-7
size: many
DNA: TGCAGTGCTAGAGATCTGCGGAGACAGGAGACCTACGAGCAGTACTTC
CDR3: CSARDLRRQETYEQYF

V: TRBV12-3/TRBV12-4
length: 14
D: -
J: TRBJ1-1
size: many
DNA: TGTGCCAGCAGCTCACAGGGTGGGGGCACTGAAGCTTTCTTT
CDR3: CASSSQGGGTEAFF

V: TRBV7-9
length: 19
D: TRBD1
J: TRBJ2-6
size: few
DNA: TGTGCCAGCAGCTTAGGTACTAGGGGGACAGACGTGGGGGCCAACGTCCTGACTTTC
CDR3: CASSLGTRGTDVGANVLTF

V: TRBV27
length: 13
D: TRBD1
J: TRBJ1-1
size: many
DNA: TGTGCCAGCTCGACAGGGACGGGCACTGAAGCTTTCTTT
CDR3: CASSTGTGTEAFF

V: TRBV30
length: 16
D: TRBD1
J: TRBJ1-5
size: few
DNA: TGTGCCTGGAATACCCCCCGGACAGGGGGCAATCAGCCCCAGCATTTT
CDR3: CAWNTPRTGGNQPQHF

V: TRBV20-1
length: 12
D: TRBD2
J: TRBJ2-7
size: once
DNA: TGCAGTGCTAGCGGGGGGGGCCACGAGCAGTACTTC
CDR3: CSASGGGHEQYF

V: TRBV25-1
length: 15
D: -
J: TRBJ2-7
size: many
DNA: TGTGCCAGCATTAGGGGGGGTCAAATCTTCTACGAGCAGTACTTC
CDR3: CASIRGGQIFYEQYF

V: TRBV20-1
length: 15
D: -
J: TRBJ1-3
size: many
DNA: TGCAGTGCTAGAGATGCACAGGGAAGTGGAAACACCATATATTTT
CDR3: CSARDAQGSGNTIYF

V: TRBV7-2
length: 12
D: -
J: TRBJ2-7
size: many
DNA: TGTGCCAGCAGCGGCGGGGTATACGAGCAGTACTTC
CDR3: CASSGGVYEQYF

V: TRBV28
length: 13
D: TRBD1
J: TRBJ1-1
size: many
DNA: TGTGCCAGCAGTTTAACAGGGGATGGTGAAGCTTTCTTT
CDR3: CASSLTGDGEAFF

V: TRBV12-3/TRBV12-4
length: 19
D: -
J: TRBJ2-1
size: few
DNA: TGTGCCAGCAGTTTGGGGATGGGGATGTGGGGACCCGAATACAATGAGCAGTTCTTC
CDR3: CASSLGMGMWGPEYNEQFF

V: TRBV11-2
length: 18
D: TRBD1
J: TRBJ2-7
size: many
DNA: TGTGCCAGCAGCCCTATTCTCCGTATAGGGACAGGGGGGACCTCCATGTACTTC
CDR3: CASSPILRIGTGGTSMYF

V: TRBV18
length: 13
D: -
J: TRBJ2-5
size: many
DNA: TGTGCCAGCTCACTATCCTTCCAAGAGACCCAGTACTTC
CDR3: CASSLSFQETQYF

V: TRBV12-3/TRBV12-4
length: 12
D: -
J: TRBJ1-5
size: many
DNA: TGTGCCAGCAGTTTCGACAATCAGCCCCAGCATTTT
CDR3: CASSFDNQPQHF

V: TRBV7-8
length: 16
D: TRBD1
J: TRBJ2-7
size: -
DNA: TGTGCCAGCAGCTCCAGCTGGGACAGGGGTTCCTACGAGCAGTACTTC
CDR3: CASSSSWDRGSYEQYF

V: TRBV6-1
length: 15
D: -
J: TRBJ2-7
size: many
DNA: TGTGCCAGCAGTGAATACCCGGACAGATTGTACGAGCAGTACTTC
CDR3: CASSEYPDRLYEQYF

V: TRBV9
length: 14
D: -
J: TRBJ2-7
size: few
DNA: TGTGCCAGCAGCATTGGGGACCGAGTCTACGAGCAGTACTTC
CDR3: CASSIGDRVYEQYF

V: TRBV6-1
length: 15
D: -
J: TRBJ1-1
size: many
DNA: TGTGCCAGCAGTCCCCGGGACACCCGGGGAACTGAAGCTTTCTTT
CDR3: CASSPRDTRGTEAFF

V: TRBV20-1
length: 14
D: TRBD1
J: TRBJ2-7
size: -
DNA: TGCAGTGCTGACCGCCGACAGGGGGCCTACGAGCAGTACTTC
CDR3: CSADRRQGAYEQYF

V: TRBV12-3/TRBV12-4
length: 16
D: TRBD2
J: TRBJ2-5
size: -
DNA: TGTGCCAGCAGCCGGACTAGCGGGGCACCTCAAGAGACCCAGTACTTC
CDR3: CASSRTSGAPQETQYF

V: TRBV27
length: 13
D: -
J: TRBJ2-7
size: -
DNA: TGTGCCAGCAGTTTGGGACATAACTACGAGCAGTACTTC
CDR3: CASSLGHNYEQYF

V: TRBV7-8
length: 17
D: -
J: TRBJ2-2
size: -
DNA: TGTGCCAGCAGATCTAGGGCCGGGACTCTAAACACCGGGGAGCTGTTTTTT
CDR3: CASRSRAGTLNTGELFF

V: TRBV7-2
length: 14
D: TRBD1
J: TRBJ1-2
size: many
DNA: TGTGCCAGCAGCGCCTCGGGACAGCTCTATGGCTACACCTTC
CDR3: CASSASGQLYGYTF

V: TRBV10-2
length: 15
D: TRBD1
J: TRBJ1-2
size: many
DNA: TGCGCCAGCAGTGCGGGTAACCAGGGGGCTATCGGCTACACCTTC
CDR3: CASSAGNQGAIGYTF

V: TRBV10-1
length: 13
D: -
J: TRBJ2-5
size: many
DNA: TGCGCCAGCAGTGAGTCGCTCCAAGAGACCCAGTACTTC
CDR3: CASSESLQETQYF

V: TRBV6-1
length: 12
D: TRBD1
J: TRBJ2-7
size: -
DNA: TGTGCCAGCACTCTCGGACAGGGCGAGCAGTATTTC
CDR3: CASTLGQGEQYF

V: TRBV6-2/TRBV6-3
length: 17
D: -
J: TRBJ2-2
size: many
DNA: TGTGCCAGCAGTTACTTTCGGGGACACATGAACACCGGGGAGCTGTTTTTT
CDR3: CASSYFRGHMNTGELFF

V: TRBV7-2
length: 13
D: -
J: TRBJ2-7
size: many
DNA: TGTGCCAGCAGCTTAGCCGTGACCTACGAGCAGTACTTC
CDR3: CASSLAVTYEQYF

V: TRBV15
length: 10
D: -
J: TRBJ2-7
size: few
DNA: TGTGCCACCACGTCGGGCGAGCAGTACTTC
CDR3: CATTSGEQYF